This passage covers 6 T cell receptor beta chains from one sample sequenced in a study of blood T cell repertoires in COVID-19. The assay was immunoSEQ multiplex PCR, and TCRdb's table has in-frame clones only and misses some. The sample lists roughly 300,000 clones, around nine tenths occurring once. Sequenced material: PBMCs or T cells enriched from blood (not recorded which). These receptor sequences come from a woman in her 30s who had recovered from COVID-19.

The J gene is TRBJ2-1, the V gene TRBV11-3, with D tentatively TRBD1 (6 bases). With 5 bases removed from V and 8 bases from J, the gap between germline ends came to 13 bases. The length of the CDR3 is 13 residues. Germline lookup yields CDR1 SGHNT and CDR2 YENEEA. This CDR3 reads CASSQNRVHEQFF. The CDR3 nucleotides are TGTGCCAGCAGCCAGAACAGGGTCCATGAGCAGTTCTTC.

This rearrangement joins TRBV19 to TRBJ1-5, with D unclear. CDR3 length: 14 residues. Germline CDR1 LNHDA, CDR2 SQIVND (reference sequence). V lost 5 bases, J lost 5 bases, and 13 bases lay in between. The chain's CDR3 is CASSGLAVDQPQHF. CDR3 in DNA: TGTGCCAGTAGTGGCCTCGCGGTGGATCAGCCCCAGCATTTT.

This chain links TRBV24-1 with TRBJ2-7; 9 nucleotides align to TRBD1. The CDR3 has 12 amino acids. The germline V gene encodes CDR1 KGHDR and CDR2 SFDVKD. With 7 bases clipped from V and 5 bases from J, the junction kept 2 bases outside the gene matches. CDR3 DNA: TGTGCCACCAGCGACAGGGGGAACGAGCAGTACTTC. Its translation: CATSDRGNEQYF.

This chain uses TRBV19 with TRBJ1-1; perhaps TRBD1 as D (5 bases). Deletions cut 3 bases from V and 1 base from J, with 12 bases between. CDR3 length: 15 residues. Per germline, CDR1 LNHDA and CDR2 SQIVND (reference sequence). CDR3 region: CASSMRGRENTEAFF. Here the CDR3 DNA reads TGTGCCAGTAGTATGCGGGGCAGAGAGAACACTGAAGCTTTCTTT.

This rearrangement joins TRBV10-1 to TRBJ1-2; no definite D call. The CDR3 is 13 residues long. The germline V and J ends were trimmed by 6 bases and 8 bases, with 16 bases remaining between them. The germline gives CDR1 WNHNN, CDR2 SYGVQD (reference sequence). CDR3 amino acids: CASRARASGGYTF. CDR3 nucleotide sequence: TGCGCCAGCAGAGCCCGGGCCTCGGGGGGCTACACCTTC.

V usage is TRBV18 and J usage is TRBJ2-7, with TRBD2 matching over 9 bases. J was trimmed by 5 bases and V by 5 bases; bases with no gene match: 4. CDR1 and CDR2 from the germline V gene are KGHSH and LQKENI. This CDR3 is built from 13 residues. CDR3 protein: CASSGLATNEQYF. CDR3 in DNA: TGTGCCAGCTCAGGACTAGCGACTAACGAGCAGTACTTC.